Given below is one TCR beta chain in context. Antigen: not known. CDR1 is SGHVS, CDR2 FQNEAQ, per germline. CDR3 length: 15 amino acids. V was shortened by 5 bases and J by 4 bases, with 17 bases between the two germline ends. The study ran its PCR with 60 Vbeta and 13 Jbeta primers. Clones were read by immunoSEQ multiplex PCR, and TCRdb kept only the in-frame ones, dropping some. This table has 180,000 or so clones, 75% to 80% appearing once. These data originate in a study of cytomegalovirus exposure and HLA in healthy donors. Whole-study findings and limits: A later analysis reportedly identified an Asian-associated ancestry cluster as carrying fewer N-insertions than the approximately 670-donor mean. CMV serostatus was the only immune exposure information that was available.

The chain employs TRBV7-8 and TRBJ1-2, with D possibly matching TRBD1 (6 bases). Specimen: PBMCs. This receptor was identified in a man between 45 and 60 years old in good health and CMV-seropositive. The CDR3 DNA is TGTGCCAGCAGCCCCCCCCAGGGGCGCGGCTATGGCTACACCTTC. Translation gives CASSPPQGRGYGYTF.